This TCR beta chain was sequenced in a study of T cell changes during pregnancy in multiple sclerosis. This CDR3 contains 15 residues. The V segment lost 0 bases and the J segment 9 bases; nucleotides outside the gene matches: 10. Germline-derived CDR1 and CDR2 are LGHNA and YNFKEQ. Using immunoSEQ multiplex PCR, the repertoire was profiled, and TCRdb retains in-frame clones only, with some absent. Seen here are 90,000 to 120,000 clones, about 90% observed once, and the top ten hold 0.78%. This material consisted of peripheral blood, taken in the third trimester of pregnancy. The chain joins TRBV4-2 to TRBJ2-7; TRBD2 matches 8 bases. The receptor comes from a female donor in good health, enrolled as a control in a pregnancy study. This CDR3 is CASSQDRRSGVGQYF. The CDR3 region has the DNA TGTGCCAGCAGCCAAGATCGCCGTAGCGGGGTCGGGCAGTACTTC.